The 23 T cell receptor beta chains below all came from one sample that was sequenced in a study of blood T cell repertoires in COVID-19. Generated by immunoSEQ multiplex PCR, the TCRdb table keeps only in-frame clones and is missing some. This sample has 320,000 or so clones; over 75% occur once, and the top ten carry approximately 0.93%. The sequencing sample was made of PBMCs or T cells enriched from blood (not recorded which). These TCRs come from a woman aged 25 to 39 who had recovered from COVID-19.

The chain has TRBV28 and TRBJ1-2, with TRBD1 matching 9 bases. V gave up 6 bases and J gave up 0 bases; unmatched junction bases: 20. This CDR3 is built from 20 residues. Germline lookup yields CDR1 MDHEN and CDR2 SYDVKM. The chain's CDR3 is CASRGTGGAPGLLPNYGYTF. The CDR3 DNA reads TGTGCCAGCAGGGGAACAGGGGGCGCTCCGGGGTTACTACCTAACTATGGCTACACCTTC.

This chain uses TRBV24-1 with TRBJ2-1, with 7 nucleotides matching TRBD2. The CDR3 is made up of 14 amino acids. Germline loops: CDR1 KGHDR, CDR2 SFDVKD. The V segment lost 6 bases and the J segment 3 bases; nucleotides outside the gene matches: 4. CDR3 protein: CATSNSGYYNEQFF. The CDR3 DNA reads as TGTGCCACCAGTAATAGCGGGTACTACAATGAGCAGTTCTTC.

This chain links TRBV28 with TRBJ1-1; D possibly corresponds to TRBD1 (6 bases). The V end was cut by 3 bases, the J end by 4 bases, with 15 bases between. The CDR3 is made up of 15 amino acids. Germline values: CDR1 MDHEN, CDR2 SYDVKM. The CDR3 region has the DNA TGTGCCAGCAGTTTCCGGACAGTCAGGGGCACTGAAGCTTTCTTT. Translating it yields CASSFRTVRGTEAFF. The entire variable domain, with the rest obtained from reference TRBV28 and TRBJ1-1, is as follows: DVKVTQSSRYLVKRTGEKVFLECVQDMDHENMFWYRQDPGLGLRLIYFSYDVKMKEKGDIPEGYSVSREKKERFSLILESASTNQTSMYLCASSFRTVRGTEAFFGQGTRLTVV.

This clone appeared a single time. This chain links TRBV11-1 with TRBJ2-3; 13 nucleotides line up with TRBD2. Germline CDR1 SGHAT, CDR2 FQDESV (reference sequence). The CDR3 is made up of 15 amino acids. V dropped 6 bases and J dropped 5; count of bases not matched to a gene: 5. The CDR3, as DNA: TGTGCCAGCAGGGAAAGGACTAGCGGGGGAGATACGCAGTATTTT. Protein: CASRERTSGGDTQYF.

The chain recombines TRBV6-4 with TRBJ2-2, with TRBD2 matching over 9 bases. This CDR3 is 14 amino acids long. CDR1 and CDR2 (germline): MRHNA, SNTAGT. The junction had 4 bases not matched to a gene; V was cut back by 6 bases and J by 5 bases. Here the CDR3 reads CASSRSGGTGELFF. Written as DNA, the CDR3 is TGTGCCAGCAGCCGAAGCGGGGGGACCGGGGAGCTGTTTTTT.

The chain joins TRBV30 to TRBJ2-7; 8 positions match TRBD1. The length of the CDR3 is 15 residues. Trimming took 0 bases from V and 9 from J; bases not matched to a gene: 13. Germline V gene sequence: CDR1 GTSNPN, CDR2 SVGIG (reference sequence). CDR3 residues: CAWSVQGGFLARQYF. The CDR3 bases are TGTGCCTGGAGTGTACAGGGGGGTTTTCTCGCGCGGCAGTACTTC. The variable domain in full, completed from reference TRBV30 and TRBJ2-7, reads SQTIHQWPATLVQPVGSPLSLECTVEGTSNPNLYWYRQAAGRGLQLLFYSVGIGQISSEVPQNLSASRPQDRQFILSSKKLLLSDSGFYLCAWSVQGGFLARQYFGPGTRLTVT.

The chain is built from TRBV18 and TRBJ1-1; D unresolved. This CDR3 comprises 15 residues. Trimming removed 5 bases from V and 1 base from J, with 14 bases in between. Germline loops: CDR1 KGHSH, CDR2 LQKENI. The CDR3 loop reads CASSTGVAANTEAFF. The DNA of the CDR3 is TGTGCCAGCTCAACCGGGGTGGCGGCGAACACTGAAGCTTTCTTT.

This chain joins TRBV18 and TRBJ1-2; 9 bases are a match to TRBD1. Trimming removed 7 bases from V and 4 bases from J; junction bases left unmatched: 13. The CDR3 is 16 amino acids. Germline lookup yields CDR1 KGHSH and CDR2 LQKENI. DNA for the CDR3: TGTGCCAGCTTACCGGGACAGGGTGTAGTAAGCTATGGCTACACCTTC. Protein sequence: CASLPGQGVVSYGYTF.

The chain uses TRBV2 and TRBJ1-4; D is unresolved. Trimming cost V 0 bases and J 7 bases, with 6 bases left between them. From germline, CDR1 is SNHLY and CDR2 FYNNEI. The CDR3 contains 13 residues. Here the CDR3 reads CASSEARSEKLFF. The DNA of the CDR3 is TGTGCCAGCAGTGAAGCTAGGAGTGAAAAACTGTTTTTT.

The rearrangement joins TRBV4-1 to TRBJ1-1; D not certain. Trimming took 4 bases from V and 4 from J, leaving 19 bases between them. CDR3 length: 16 amino acids. From germline, CDR1 is MGHRA and CDR2 YSYEKL. DNA for the CDR3: TGCGCCAGCAGCCCCCTGCCGTCACCGGCGGCCACTGAAGCTTTCTTT. Encoded protein: CASSPLPSPAATEAFF.

This chain connects TRBV21-1 to TRBJ1-1; the table's D call TRBD1 went unverified against the DNA. TRBV21-1 is tagged as a pseudogene. The CDR3 has 16 amino acids. CDR3 region: CASSKTGRLKVTEAFF. DNA for the CDR3: TGTGCCAGCAGCAAGACAGGTCGCTTGAAGGTTACTGAAGCTTTCTTT.

The rearrangement uses TRBV7-9 and TRBJ1-1; 8 bases agree with TRBD1. This CDR3 comprises 14 residues. CDR1 SEHNR and CDR2 FQNEAQ come from the germline V gene (reference sequence). V lost 5 bases, J lost 4 bases, and 6 bases stayed unmatched. The CDR3 loop is CASSPVTGGTEAFF. Here the CDR3 DNA reads TGTGCCAGCAGCCCAGTAACAGGGGGCACTGAAGCTTTCTTT.

The CDR3 region has the DNA TGTGCCAGCAGTGCGGGACAGGGGGGATTTGGCTACACCTTC. Its protein is CASSAGQGGFGYTF. The chain carries TRBV2 and TRBJ1-2; 11 nucleotides agree with TRBD1. This CDR3 has 14 amino acids. V gave up 4 bases and J gave up 7 bases; unmatched junction bases: 5. Looked up from germline, CDR1 is SNHLY and CDR2 is FYNNEI.

V is TRBV11-2 and J is TRBJ1-6; 7 positions match TRBD1. From germline, CDR1 is SGHAT and CDR2 FQNNGV. V was pared by 5 bases and J by 6 bases, with 10 bases of the junction left unmatched. The CDR3 runs to 16 residues. The CDR3 DNA reads TGTGCCAGCAGCCCCAGCCGGGACAGAGGTAATTCACCCCTCCACTTT. It encodes CASSPSRDRGNSPLHF. Full variable domain (outside the CDR3, taken from reference TRBV11-2 and TRBJ1-6): EAGVAQSPRYKIIEKRQSVAFWCNPISGHATLYWYQQILGQGPKLLIQFQNNGVVDDSQLPKDRFSAERLKGVDSTLKIQPAKLEDSAVYLCASSPSRDRGNSPLHFGNGTRLTVT.

The chain recombines TRBV14 with TRBJ1-3; D unclear. Germline loops: CDR1 SGHDN, CDR2 FVKESK. This CDR3 has 13 amino acids. Trimming shortened V by 1 base and J by 7 bases, and 8 bases separated the two germline ends. CDR3 nucleotides: TGTGCCAGCAGCCAAGTGGGGAGGAACACCATATATTTT. Protein product: CASSQVGRNTIYF.

The V and J genes are TRBV7-2 and TRBJ1-5; D is unresolved. Trimming shortened V by 2 bases and J by 7 bases, and 9 bases separated the two germline ends. Germline-derived CDR1 and CDR2 are SGHTA and FQGNSA. This CDR3 contains 13 residues. In nucleotides, the CDR3 is TGTGCCAGCAGCTTACCCTCCAGACAGCCCCAGCATTTT. Protein sequence: CASSLPSRQPQHF.

This rearrangement joins TRBV6-5 to TRBJ1-4, with 7 bases fitting TRBD1. Trimming took 5 bases from V and 12 from J; bases not matched to a gene: 6. Per the germline V gene, CDR1 is MNHEY and CDR2 is SVGAGI. This CDR3 is 12 amino acids long. The CDR3 DNA reads TGTGCCAGCAGTCCGCAAACAGGGGAACTGTTTTTT. Amino acid sequence: CASSPQTGELFF.

The chain recombines TRBV7-9 with TRBJ2-1; 7 bases match TRBD1. The CDR3 runs 15 residues. The germline V gene has CDR1 SEHNR and CDR2 FQNEAQ (reference sequence). After removal of 1 base from V and 5 bases from J, the junction contained 5 bases not matched to a gene. CDR3 DNA: TGTGCCAGCAGCTTAGGAGGGGGCGTCAACAATGAGCAGTTCTTC. It specifies CASSLGGGVNNEQFF.

The chain carries TRBV11-3 and TRBJ2-1, with 14 bases lining up with TRBD2. The germline CDR1 and CDR2 sequences are SGHNT and YENEEA. The CDR3 runs 17 residues. V dropped 4 bases and J dropped 7; count of bases not matched to a gene: 9. CDR3 residues: CASSSRKGLAGVNEQFF. As DNA, the CDR3 is TGTGCCAGCAGCTCCAGAAAGGGACTAGCGGGGGTAAATGAGCAGTTCTTC.

In its sample, this clone was seen a few times. J is TRBJ2-2 and V is TRBV12-2; the table gives TRBD1 as D, unverified against the DNA. TRBV12-2 is reported as a pseudogene. The CDR3 loop spans 17 amino acids. In DNA, the CDR3 is TGTGCAAGTCGCTTAGCGGAGGGGACAGGGAACACCGGGGAGCTGTTTTTT. It is translated as CASRLAEGTGNTGELFF.

J is TRBJ1-2 and V is TRBV5-1; the D gene is possibly TRBD1 (5 bases). Germline CDR1 reads SGHRS; CDR2 reads YFSETQ. Deletions cut 0 bases from V and 8 bases from J, with 14 bases between. This CDR3 has 14 amino acids. CDR3 in DNA: TGCGCCAGCAGCTTGGGAGTGGAGGGGTCAGGCTACACCTTC. It specifies CASSLGVEGSGYTF.

The V and J genes are TRBV10-2 and TRBJ1-5; unclear D gene. Germline loops: CDR1 WSHSY, CDR2 SAAADI. V was trimmed by 3 bases and J by 4 bases, leaving 7 bases between them. There are 13 residues in the CDR3. The CDR3 nucleotides read TGCGCCAGCAGTGACTCAGTTAATCAGCCCCAGCATTTT. Amino acids: CASSDSVNQPQHF.

The rearrangement joins TRBV19 to TRBJ2-7; tentatively, D is TRBD2 (6 bases). Per germline, CDR1 LNHDA and CDR2 SQIVND (reference sequence). The CDR3 spans 13 residues. V lost 1 base, J lost 3 bases, and 7 bases lay in between. CDR3 in DNA: TGTGCCAGTAGTATAGCTAGCGACTACGAGCAGTACTTC. Its translation is CASSIASDYEQYF. Supplemented by reference TRBV19 and TRBJ2-7, the full variable domain reads DGGITQSPKYLFRKEGQNVTLSCEQNLNHDAMYWYRQDPGQGLRLIYYSQIVNDFQKGDIAEGYSVSREKKESFPLTVTSAQKNPTAFYLCASSIASDYEQYFGPGTRLTVT.